These 14 T cell receptor beta chains originate from one sample sequenced in a study of T cell repertoires in cytomegalovirus infection. The antigens for these receptors are not known. TCRdb recomputed calls from the reads with MiXCR, one row per CDR3 protein. The sample has approximately 590,000 distinct CDR3 sequences, around 40% seen once. The material sequenced was cultured PBMCs, taken from culture after CMV antigen stimulation. These receptors all come from a human donor in good health (CMV status not recorded). Some clones in this sample may be carry-over from other donors' samples.

V is TRBV11-2 and J is TRBJ2-5; 7 positions match TRBD2. This CDR3 comprises 12 residues. In germline, CDR1 is SGHAT, CDR2 FQNNGV. V was clipped by 6 bases and J by 5 bases; unmatched bases: 3. The CDR3 protein is CASSHGGETQYF. The CDR3 nucleotides read TGTGCCAGCAGTCACGGGGGGGAGACCCAGTACTTC.

This clonotype has a single count. V gene TRBV19 combines with J gene TRBJ2-1; D remains unclear. The CDR3 runs 17 residues. V was trimmed by 2 bases and J by 6 bases, leaving 20 bases between them. Germline loops: CDR1 LNHDA, CDR2 SQIVND (reference sequence). CDR3 in DNA: TGTGCCAGTAGTATAACGGCCCGGCCAGTTCAGAGCAATGAGCAGTTCTTC. Its translation is CASSITARPVQSNEQFF. The full variable domain, in which reference TRBV19 and TRBJ2-1 provide the parts outside the CDR3, is DGGITQSPKYLFRKEGQNVTLSCEQNLNHDAMYWYRQDPGQGLRLIYYSQIVNDFQKGDIAEGYSVSREKKESFPLTVTSAQKNPTAFYLCASSITARPVQSNEQFFGPGTRLTVL.

The rearrangement joins TRBV7-9 to TRBJ1-1; D is possibly TRBD1 (5 bases). The CDR3 loop spans 16 amino acids. Germline V lookup: CDR1 SEHNR, CDR2 FQNEAQ (reference sequence). V lost 5 bases to trimming and J lost 3 bases, with 19 bases between them. DNA for the CDR3: TGTGCCAGCAGCCATGGGGGTACAGGTTTGGACACTGAAGCTTTCTTT. The encoded protein is CASSHGGTGLDTEAFF.

The chain is built from TRBV7-8 and TRBJ2-7; D not resolved. The CDR3 is 15 residues long. Trimming took off 1 base at V and 2 bases at J, with 12 bases between the two ends. Germline CDR1 is SGHVS and CDR2 is FQNEAQ. CDR3 residues: CASSLETSSPYEQYF. Written as DNA, the CDR3 is TGTGCCAGCAGCTTAGAAACCTCGTCCCCCTACGAGCAGTACTTC.

This clonotype appeared a few times. The chain combines TRBV6-2 or TRBV6-3 with TRBJ2-1; no reliable D call. The CDR3 runs 13 residues. Germline V lookup: CDR1 MNHEY, CDR2 SVGEGT. V was shortened by 8 bases and J by 3 bases, with 11 bases between the two germline ends. CDR3 protein: CASRTDVYNEQFF. The CDR3 nucleotides are TGTGCCAGCCGCACGGACGTCTACAATGAGCAGTTCTTC.

This clonotype was detected a few times. This chain joins TRBV7-2 and TRBJ1-1; 8 bases match TRBD1. Germline CDR1 SGHTA, CDR2 FQGNSA. This CDR3 is built from 14 residues. The junction had 14 bases not matched to a gene; V was cut back by 5 bases and J by 12 bases. The CDR3 reads CASSHAGGLVESFF. The CDR3 DNA is TGTGCCAGCAGCCATGCAGGGGGCCTAGTTGAGTCTTTCTTT.

J is TRBJ2-1 and V is TRBV12-5; no reliable D call. Trimming stripped 5 bases from V and 9 bases from J, with 14 bases between. Germline V gives CDR1 LGHNT, CDR2 FRNRAP. The CDR3 is made up of 13 amino acids. The CDR3 region is CASGLMGVREQFF. DNA of the CDR3: TGTGCTAGTGGTCTAATGGGTGTACGTGAGCAGTTCTTC.

This clonotype turned up a few times. The chain joins TRBV20-1 to TRBJ2-1; TRBD1 is a possible D gene (6 bases). V was cut by 3 bases and J by 5 bases, with 11 bases left in between. Germline CDR1 is DFQATT and CDR2 is SNEGSKA (reference sequence). The CDR3 loop spans 13 amino acids. CDR3 coding DNA: TGCAGTGCTAGGGACAGCCACCACAATGAGCAGTTCTTC. This gives the protein CSARDSHHNEQFF.

This clonotype showed up just a few times. This chain uses TRBV6-1 with TRBJ1-2, with D unclear. Per germline, CDR1 MNHNS and CDR2 SASEGT. CDR3 length: 13 amino acids. The V end was cut by 6 bases, the J end by 2 bases, with 10 bases between. CDR3 bases: TGTGCCAGCAGAGTTCACTACAACTATGGCTACACCTTC. Its protein is CASRVHYNYGYTF.

This chain links TRBV5-1 with TRBJ2-4; 10 positions match TRBD1. The CDR3 runs 16 residues. Germline CDR1 and CDR2: SGHRS and YFSETQ. Trimming removed 4 bases from V and 0 bases from J; junction bases left unmatched: 4. CDR3: CASSEGQGLAKNIQYF. The CDR3 nucleotides read TGCGCCAGCAGCGAGGGACAGGGGCTAGCCAAAAACATTCAGTACTTC.

This chain links TRBV20-1 with TRBJ2-1; no reliable D call. Trimming took off 1 base at V and 12 bases at J, with 10 bases between the two ends. There are 11 residues in the CDR3. CDR1 is DFQATT and CDR2 is SNEGSKA in the germline V gene (reference sequence). The CDR3 DNA reads TGCAGTGCTAGAGGGTTTAGTCCGCAGTTCTTC. This translates into CSARGFSPQFF.

This clonotype was detected only once. The genes are TRBV5-4 and TRBJ1-2; no definite D call. The CDR3 runs to 15 residues. V was cut by 8 bases and J by 5 bases, with 22 bases left in between. Looked up from germline, CDR1 is SGHNT and CDR2 is YYREEE (reference sequence). CDR3 bases: TGTGCCAGTAGTCGGGCGCGAGGCCTTACTTATGGCTACACCTTC. Translating it yields CASSRARGLTYGYTF. The variable domain in full, with the rest retrieved from reference TRBV5-4 and TRBJ1-2, is ETGVTQSPTHLIKTRGQQVTLRCSSQSGHNTVSWYQQALGQGPQFIFQYYREEENGRGNFPPRFSGLQFPNYSSELNVNALELDDSALYLCASSRARGLTYGYTFGSGTRLTVV.

This clonotype was picked up one time. This chain links TRBV2 with TRBJ2-7; the match to TRBD2 covers 7 bases. Trimming at V came to 6 bases and at J to 4 bases, leaving 9 bases not matched to a gene. CDR3 length: 14 amino acids. Germline-derived CDR1 and CDR2 are SNHLY and FYNNEI. The CDR3 bases are TGTGCCAGCAGAGCTGATGGGGGGGGTTACGAGCAGTACTTC. Protein product: CASRADGGGYEQYF. The whole variable domain, filled in from reference TRBV2 and TRBJ2-7, reads EPEVTQTPSHQVTQMGQEVILRCVPISNHLYFYWYRQILGQKVEFLVSFYNNEISEKSEIFDDQFSVERPDGSNFTLKIRSTKLEDSAMYFCASRADGGGYEQYFGPGTRLTVT.

This clonotype was counted many times. The chain employs TRBV20-1 and TRBJ1-5, with 7 bases that match TRBD1. The CDR3 contains 13 residues. Trimming took 6 bases from V and 7 from J; bases not matched to a gene: 9. CDR1 is DFQATT, CDR2 SNEGSKA, per germline (reference sequence). The CDR3 region has the DNA TGCAGTGCCCTACAGGGGAACATACAGCCCCAGCATTTT. It translates to CSALQGNIQPQHF.